The clone carrying this TCR beta chain turned up a few times. What it binds is unknown. The sample comes from a study of T cells after yellow fever vaccination. Findings of the study overall: Clones from primary vaccination mostly reappeared after the booster (approximately 96% CD4, about 85% CD8). In FACS-sorted repertoires, abundant clonotypes from the bulk population could appear as contaminants. Overlap between CD4 and CD8 compartments was detected for a small share of clonotypes.

Trimming removed 1 base at V and 6 bases at J, with 14 bases between. The length of the CDR3 is 14 residues. Looked up from germline, CDR1 is DFQATT and CDR2 is SNEGSKA (reference sequence). It was through 5'RACE template switching that TCR cDNA was made, with a universal primer site and UMIs added. TCRdb passed the 5' RACE reads through MiXCR, listing each CDR3 protein once. The table includes under 600,000 distinct CDR3 sequences, around a fifth detected once. The sequences come from PBMCs, collected 20 to 25 days after the first yellow fever vaccination. The origin of this receptor is a man younger than 35 who received the YFV17D yellow fever vaccine. The chain links TRBV20-1 to TRBJ2-3, with D unresolved. CDR3 in DNA: TGCAGTGCTAGAGGAGGTAGTTCTCAGGATACGCAGTATTTT. Residues: CSARGGSSQDTQYF.